The 11 T cell receptor beta chains below come from one sample, sequenced in a study of graft-versus-host responses after intestinal transplantation. The antigens for these receptors are not known. Repertoires were generated with immunoSEQ multiplex PCR, while TCRdb's copy carries only in-frame clones and drops some. The sample holds fewer than 110,000 clones, approximately 94% seen once. The sample here was unstimulated CD8+ T cells sorted from spleen or lymph node cells, taken before intestinal transplant. The receptors shown here come from a human donor who received an intestinal transplant.

The genes are TRBV7-9 and TRBJ1-1; D gene unclear. CDR1 is SEHNR and CDR2 is FQNEAQ in the germline V gene (reference sequence). This CDR3 is 14 amino acids long. Trimming shortened V by 1 base and J by 5 bases, and 11 bases separated the two germline ends. CDR3 nucleotide sequence: TGTGCCAGCAGCTTAGAAGAGGCCGGGACTGAAGCTTTCTTT. This codes for CASSLEEAGTEAFF.

This chain uses TRBV4-1 with TRBJ1-1; TRBD1 might be the D (5 bases). Germline V gene lookup returns CDR1 MGHRA and CDR2 YSYEKL. V lost 1 base, J lost 1 base, and 10 bases lay in between. The CDR3 sequence is 15 residues long. CDR3 sequence reads: CASSQVQGGNTEAFF. DNA of the CDR3: TGCGCCAGCAGCCAAGTTCAGGGTGGGAACACTGAAGCTTTCTTT.

This sequence joins TRBV4-1 and TRBJ2-3; 7 positions agree with TRBD2. Germline V CDR1 and CDR2: MGHRA, YSYEKL. The CDR3 sequence is 17 residues long. V dropped 1 base and J dropped 6; count of bases not matched to a gene: 13. The CDR3, as DNA: TGCGCCAGCAGCCAAGTGGTAAGGTTCCAGCGGGACGATACGCAGTATTTT. Its protein product is CASSQVVRFQRDDTQYF.

This chain uses TRBV7-2 with TRBJ2-7; D ambiguous. Germline-derived CDR1 and CDR2 are SGHTA and FQGNSA. The CDR3 extends over 16 amino acids. Trimming stripped 0 bases from V and 0 bases from J, with 12 bases between. The chain's CDR3 is CASSLALGSGSYEQYF. In nucleotides, the CDR3 is TGTGCCAGCAGCTTAGCGTTAGGGTCCGGCTCCTACGAGCAGTACTTC.

This rearrangement joins TRBV5-4 to TRBJ1-2, with 8 bases that match TRBD1. The CDR3 consists of 16 residues. Germline-derived CDR1 and CDR2 are SGHNT and YYREEE (reference sequence). V gave up 1 base and J gave up 1 base; unmatched junction bases: 6. CDR3: CASSLFHGQGNYGYTF. CDR3 in DNA: TGTGCCAGCAGCTTGTTCCACGGACAGGGTAACTATGGCTACACCTTC.

The CDR3 region is CASSLPTGLAGGHDYNEQFF. CDR3 nucleotides: TGTGCCAGCAGCTTACCCACGGGACTAGCGGGGGGCCATGACTACAATGAGCAGTTCTTC. The rearrangement joins TRBV7-3 to TRBJ2-1; TRBD2 matches 15 bases. The germline gives CDR1 SGHTA, CDR2 FQGTGA. The CDR3 extends over 20 amino acids. The trim removed 2 bases at V and 3 bases at J, leaving 11 bases unmatched.

The V and J genes are TRBV29-1 and TRBJ1-2; D might be TRBD1 (6 bases). V lost 7 bases to trimming and J lost 8 bases, with 26 bases between them. Germline CDR1 is SQVTM and CDR2 is ANQGSEA. This CDR3 comprises 15 residues. The CDR3 DNA follows: TGCAGCGCAAAGGGGGAGGGACGAGCATGGGAAGGCTACACCTTC. It specifies CSAKGEGRAWEGYTF.

J is TRBJ2-5 and V is TRBV5-4; 8 nucleotides line up with TRBD1. Germline CDR1 and CDR2: SGHNT and YYREEE (reference sequence). This CDR3 has 16 residues. V dropped 5 bases and J dropped 1; count of bases not matched to a gene: 10. CDR3 nucleotides: TGTGCCAGCAGTCCGCTGGAGGGACAGGCCCAAGAGACCCAGTACTTC. Amino acids: CASSPLEGQAQETQYF.

V is TRBV23-1 and J is TRBJ2-5; 9 bases fit TRBD1. TRBV23-1 belongs to the ORF category, with a function that is uncertain. The V gene end was trimmed by 6 bases and the J gene end by 1 base; junction bases not matched to a gene: 21. This CDR3 has 20 residues. CDR3 amino acids: CASSQVTGARDRETQETQYF. Written as DNA, the CDR3 is TGCGCCAGCAGCCAAGTCACGGGAGCCCGGGACAGGGAAACCCAAGAGACCCAGTACTTC.

The chain uses TRBV11-2 and TRBJ2-1, with 9 bases lining up with TRBD1. Germline trimming cut 4 bases from V and 8 bases from J; bases unmatched to any gene: 12. Germline V CDR1 and CDR2: SGHAT, FQNNGV. This CDR3 has 16 amino acids. The CDR3 sequence is CASSSPLGQGGDEQFF. The CDR3, as DNA: TGTGCCAGCAGCTCCCCCCTGGGACAGGGAGGGGATGAGCAGTTCTTC.

The chain combines TRBV7-9 with TRBJ1-6; D remains unclear. Per the germline V gene, CDR1 is SEHNR and CDR2 is FQNEAQ (reference sequence). CDR3 size: 12 residues. The V gene lost 5 bases and the J gene lost 7 bases, with 6 bases spanning the gap. CDR3 in DNA: TGTGCCAGCAGCGCCTCCAATTCACCCCTCCACTTT. This encodes CASSASNSPLHF.